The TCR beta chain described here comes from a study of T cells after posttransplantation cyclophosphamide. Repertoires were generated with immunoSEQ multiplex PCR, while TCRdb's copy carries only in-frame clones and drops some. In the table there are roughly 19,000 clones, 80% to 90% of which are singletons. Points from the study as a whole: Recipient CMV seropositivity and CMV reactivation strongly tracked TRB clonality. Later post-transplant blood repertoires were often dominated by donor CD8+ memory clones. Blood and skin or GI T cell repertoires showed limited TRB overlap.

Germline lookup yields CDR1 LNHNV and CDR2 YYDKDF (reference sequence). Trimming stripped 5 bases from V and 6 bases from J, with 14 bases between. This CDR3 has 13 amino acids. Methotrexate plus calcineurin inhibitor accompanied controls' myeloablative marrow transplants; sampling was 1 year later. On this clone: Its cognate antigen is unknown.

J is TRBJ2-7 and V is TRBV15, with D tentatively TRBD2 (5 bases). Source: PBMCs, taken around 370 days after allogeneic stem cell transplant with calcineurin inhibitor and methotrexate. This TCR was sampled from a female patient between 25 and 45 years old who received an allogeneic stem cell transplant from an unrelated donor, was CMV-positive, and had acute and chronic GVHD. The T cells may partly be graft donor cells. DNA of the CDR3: TGTGCCACCAGCCCCCTACGGGGTGGCGAGCAGTACGTC. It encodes CATSPLRGGEQYV.